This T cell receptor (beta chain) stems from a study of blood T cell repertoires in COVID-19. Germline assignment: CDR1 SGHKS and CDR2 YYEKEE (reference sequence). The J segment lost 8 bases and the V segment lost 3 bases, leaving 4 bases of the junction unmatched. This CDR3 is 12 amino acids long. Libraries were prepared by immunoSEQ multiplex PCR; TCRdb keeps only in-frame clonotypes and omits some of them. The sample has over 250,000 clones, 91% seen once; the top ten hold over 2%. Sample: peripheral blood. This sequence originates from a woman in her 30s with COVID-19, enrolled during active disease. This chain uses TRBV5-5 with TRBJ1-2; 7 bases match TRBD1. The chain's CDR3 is CASSSTGEGYTF. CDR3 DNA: TGTGCCAGCAGCTCAACAGGGGAAGGCTACACCTTC.